The clone carrying this T cell receptor (beta chain) appeared a single time. As processed by the authors: Estimated nucleated cell counts came from reference gene primer amplification. Profiling relied on immunoSEQ multiplex PCR, and the TCRdb table lists in-frame clones only, not all of them. V, J and clone size are those of that table, while D and trimming were read from the DNA. The table has around 150,000 clones, 65% to 90% seen once. These data belong to a study of blood T cell repertoires in COVID-19. CDR3 length equals 13 residues. Trimming pared 3 bases from V and 8 bases from J, leaving 13 bases between. CDR1 and CDR2 from the germline V gene are SGHTA and FQGTGA.

Sequenced input: peripheral blood. This chain uses TRBV7-3 with TRBJ1-2; no clear D gene. This TCR came from a man between 65 and 79 years old with acute or convalescent COVID-19. CDR3 protein: CASSLTEGLGYTF. The CDR3 DNA reads TGTGCCAGCAGCTTGACCGAGGGCCTGGGCTACACCTTC.